This T cell receptor beta chain was sequenced for a study of blood T cell repertoires in COVID-19 (dated by TCRdb to the early 2020s). For context, the study as a whole: Samples from collaborators originated in the United States, Italy and Spain and spanned both the acute and convalescent phases of COVID-19. The material from the prospective study consisted of cDNA or gDNA derived from T cells, B-cell-depleted T cells, or PBMCs. The repertoires were released in a freely available public database meant as a resource for research on the immune response to SARS-CoV-2. Samples came from the ongoing ImmuneRACE study (first 160 participants) plus 1,254 subjects from 6 global collaborators. Subjects who had been exposed to COVID-19, were actively infected with it, or had recovered from it provided the deeply sampled blood TCRbeta repertoires that made up the dataset. Where HLA class I and class II types were available, the types were taken from metadata supplied by the sample provider, not from assay-based typing. The sample metadata nearly always contained a de-identified subject ID, COVID-19 status, age in years and sex. Here is what the overall study found, with its caveats: Clinical and demographic metadata were provided uncurated, with the amount varying by source and participant.

Whole blood was collected in K2EDTA tubes by collaborating institutions according to the institutions' own protocols. For TCRbeta analysis, collaborator samples were shipped as frozen whole blood, as isolated PBMCs, or as DNA extracted from either sample type. The CDR3 spans 14 residues, from the cysteine through the phenylalanine. Only the CDR3 region is kept as DNA, spanning 42 bases read in frame from base 1. Between the V and J ends, shortened by 3 bases and 4 bases respectively, the junction contains 11 bases. For CDR1 and CDR2, the germline V gene (reference sequence) lists SEHNR and FQNEAQ. Notes on this clone: Its antigen remains unidentified. Base qualities are not at hand, and no much larger clone is one base apart.

TCRbeta CDR3 regions were amplified from genomic DNA by means of the immunoSEQ Assay, a bias-controlled multiplex PCR. The paper's processing steps were these. The number of nucleated cells in each sample was estimated from the amplification of reference gene primers within the assay. To quantify the absolute abundance of each unique TCRbeta CDR3 rearrangement, sequence reads were collapsed and filtered. For each sample, productive Simpson clonality was calculated as the square root of Simpson's diversity index over productive rearrangements. Drawn from immuneACCESS, this table holds only the in-frame rearrangements with V and J called that TCRdb kept. Clones are partly lost; checked studies trace under half to an unresolved V gene and leave the rest unexplained. V, J and clone size were drawn from that table, and D and trimming were deduced from the DNA. Present in this sample are approximately 300,000 clones, around 83% of which were seen just once. The top ten clonotypes cover 1% to 1.5% of the sample.

The sequence derives from a woman in her 50s with acute or convalescent COVID-19. The specimen was peripheral blood. The chain is made from TRBV7-9 and TRBJ2-3; TRBD1 is possibly the D segment (6 matching bases). The nucleotide sequence reads as follows: TGTGCCAGCAGCTTGACAGGCGGTTCAGATACGCAGTATTTT. Translated, it reads CASSLTGGSDTQYF.